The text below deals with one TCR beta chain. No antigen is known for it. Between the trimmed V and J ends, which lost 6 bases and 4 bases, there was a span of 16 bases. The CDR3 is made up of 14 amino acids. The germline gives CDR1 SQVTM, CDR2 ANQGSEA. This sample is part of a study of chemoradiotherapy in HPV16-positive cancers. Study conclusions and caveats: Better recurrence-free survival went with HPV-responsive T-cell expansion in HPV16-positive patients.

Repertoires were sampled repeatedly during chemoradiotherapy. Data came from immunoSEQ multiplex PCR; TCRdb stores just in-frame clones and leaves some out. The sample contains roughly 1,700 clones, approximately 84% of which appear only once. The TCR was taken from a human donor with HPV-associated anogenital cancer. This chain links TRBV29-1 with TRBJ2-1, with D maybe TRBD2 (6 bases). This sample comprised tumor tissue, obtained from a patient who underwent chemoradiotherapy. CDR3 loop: CSVARSGRYNEQFF. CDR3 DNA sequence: TGCAGCGTCGCCCGGAGCGGGCGATACAATGAGCAGTTCTTC.